The text below deals with one T cell receptor (beta chain). Its antigen is not yet known. The record has no base qualities; no much larger clone is one base away. TCRbeta CDR3 regions were amplified from genomic DNA using the immunoSEQ Assay, a bias-controlled multiplex PCR. In the paper's pipeline: Within the assay, amplification of reference gene primers was used to estimate how many nucleated cells each sample contained. To quantify the absolute abundance of each unique TCRbeta CDR3 rearrangement, sequence reads were collapsed and filtered. For each sample, productive Simpson clonality was calculated as the square root of Simpson's diversity index across productive rearrangements. Here the immuneACCESS table is served through TCRdb, limited to in-frame sequences with V and J called. Missing clones are a known gap in these copies; in checked studies unresolved V genes cover under half, and the rest lacks a known reason. V and J calls and clone size are copied from that table; D and trimming were computed from the DNA. The sample table lists more than 250,000 clones, 70% to 90% of them with a count of one. The top ten clonotypes cover under 8% of the sample.

The data belong to a study of blood T cell repertoires in COVID-19 (TCRdb year 2020). With regard to the full study: The collaborator samples originated in the United States, Italy and Spain and spanned the acute and convalescent phases of COVID-19. Nearly every sample came with metadata listing a de-identified subject ID, COVID-19 status, age in years and sex. The material from the prospective study consisted of cDNA or gDNA derived from T cells, B-cell-depleted T cells, or PBMCs. Where available, HLA class I and class II types were taken from metadata supplied by the sample provider and were not determined by assay-based typing. The repertoires were made available in a free public database intended to serve as a resource for research on the immune response to SARS-CoV-2. Samples were obtained from the ongoing ImmuneRACE study (first 160 participants) and from 1,000 to 1,500 subjects provided by 6 global collaborators. Subjects who had been exposed to COVID-19, were actively infected with it, or had recovered from it provided the deeply sampled blood TCRbeta repertoires that made up the dataset. The paper as a whole reports these results and caveats: The amount of clinical and demographic metadata varied by source and participant and was provided uncurated.

Trimming takes 4 bases off V and 4 bases off J; junction bases not matched to a gene: 0. From the germline V gene (reference sequence), CDR1 is MNHEY and CDR2 is SMNVEV. There are 13 amino acids in the CDR3, from cysteine to phenylalanine inclusive. The kept DNA is CDR3 alone, 39 bases in frame from the first base. A second Seattle source provided samples from volunteer blood donors who had recovered from COVID-19. Whole blood was collected in K2EDTA tubes by collaborating institutions according to the institutions' own protocols. For TCRbeta analysis, collaborator samples were shipped as frozen whole blood, as isolated PBMCs, or as DNA extracted from either sample type.

This chain joins TRBV27 to TRBJ2-1, and 8 junction bases match TRBD1. The specimen was peripheral blood. The receptor comes from a man aged 18 to 30 who had recovered from COVID-19. The DNA is as follows: TGTGCCAGCAGTTGGGACAGGTACAATGAGCAGTTCTTC. Its product reads: CASSWDRYNEQFF.